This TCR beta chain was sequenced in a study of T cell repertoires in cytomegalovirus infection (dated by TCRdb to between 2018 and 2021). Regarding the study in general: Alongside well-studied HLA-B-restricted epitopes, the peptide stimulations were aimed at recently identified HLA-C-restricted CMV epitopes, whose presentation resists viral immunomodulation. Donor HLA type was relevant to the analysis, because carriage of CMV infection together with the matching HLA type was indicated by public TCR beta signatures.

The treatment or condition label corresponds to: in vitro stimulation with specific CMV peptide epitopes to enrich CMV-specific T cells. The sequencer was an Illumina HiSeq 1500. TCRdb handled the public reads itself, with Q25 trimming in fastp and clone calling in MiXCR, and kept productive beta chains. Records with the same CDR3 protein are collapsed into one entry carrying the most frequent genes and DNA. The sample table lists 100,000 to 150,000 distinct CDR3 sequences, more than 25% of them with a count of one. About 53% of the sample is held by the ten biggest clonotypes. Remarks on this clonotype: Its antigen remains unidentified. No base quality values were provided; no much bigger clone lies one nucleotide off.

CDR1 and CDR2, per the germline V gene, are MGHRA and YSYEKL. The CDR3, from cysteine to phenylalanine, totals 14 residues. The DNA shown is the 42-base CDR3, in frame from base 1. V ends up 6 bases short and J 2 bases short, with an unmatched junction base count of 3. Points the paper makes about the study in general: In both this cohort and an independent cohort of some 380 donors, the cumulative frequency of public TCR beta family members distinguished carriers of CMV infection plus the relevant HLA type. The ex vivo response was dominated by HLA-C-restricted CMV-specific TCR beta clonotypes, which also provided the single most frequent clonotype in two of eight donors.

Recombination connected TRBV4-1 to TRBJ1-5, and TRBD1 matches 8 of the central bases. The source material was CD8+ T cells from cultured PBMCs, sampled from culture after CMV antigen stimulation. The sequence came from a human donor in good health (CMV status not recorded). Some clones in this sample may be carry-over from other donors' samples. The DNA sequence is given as TGCGCCAGCAGGACAGGGGTAGGCAATCAGCCCCAGCATTTT. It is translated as CASRTGVGNQPQHF.